These T cell receptor beta chains were read from a single sample in a study of cytomegalovirus exposure and HLA in healthy donors. Generated by immunoSEQ multiplex PCR, the TCRdb table keeps only in-frame clones and is missing some. Here the sample spans tens of thousands of clones, approximately 57% being singletons. The material sequenced was PBMCs. Receptors originate from a woman aged 25 to 45 in good health and CMV-seronegative. The CDR3 runs from the conserved cysteine through the conserved F or W. D genes are given only for firm matches. The size of a clone is reported for some rows only, either as once, few or many, or as a class for expanded clones.

d_call j_call v_call clone_size cdr3_aa cdr3_nt
TRBD1 TRBJ2-2 TRBV7-3 NA CASSRTGAGELFF TGTGCCAGCAGCCGGACAGGGGCCGGGGAGCTGTTTTTT
TRBD2 TRBJ2-7 TRBV2 NA CASRLAGVYEQYF TGTGCCAGCAGGCTAGCGGGGGTCTACGAGCAGTACTTC
NA TRBJ1-3 TRBV6-6 NA CASSSTGSGNTIYF TGTGCCAGCAGCTCGACAGGTTCTGGAAACACCATATATTTT
NA TRBJ2-1 TRBV10-3 NA CAIRKEGQGNEQFF TGTGCCATCAGGAAGGAGGGTCAGGGCAATGAGCAGTTCTTC
NA TRBJ1-5 TRBV28 NA CASSLWRGLASNQPQHF TGTGCCAGCAGTTTATGGCGGGGACTGGCGAGCAATCAGCCCCAGCATTTT
TRBD2 TRBJ2-7 TRBV7-9 few CASSGRPRGGITTYEQYF TGTGCCAGCAGCGGACGGCCGAGGGGAGGGATTACTACCTACGAGCAGTACTTC
NA TRBJ2-3 TRBV5-1 NA CASSSGSWSDTQYF TGCGCCAGCAGTTCCGGGAGTTGGTCAGATACGCAGTATTTT
TRBD1 TRBJ1-2 TRBV5-4 NA CASSFGDRDYGYTF TGTGCCAGCAGCTTCGGCGACAGGGACTATGGCTACACCTTC
NA TRBJ2-7 TRBV7-2 NA CASSLPSRYEQYF TGTGCCAGCAGCTTACCTTCTCGCTACGAGCAGTACTTC
TRBD2 TRBJ2-1 TRBV12-5 NA CASGLALAGENEQFF TGTGCTAGTGGTTTAGCACTAGCGGGAGAGAATGAGCAGTTCTTC
TRBD2 TRBJ2-3 TRBV7-2 few CASSLYIAGGPDTQYF TGTGCCAGCAGCTTATATATAGCGGGAGGACCAGATACGCAGTATTTT
TRBD2 TRBJ2-1 TRBV9 few CASSAPSGGSYNEQFF TGTGCCAGCAGCGCCCCGAGCGGGGGCTCCTACAATGAGCAGTTCTTC
TRBD1 TRBJ1-3 TRBV28 once CASSFRGSSGNTIYF TGTGCCAGCAGTTTCAGGGGGAGCTCTGGAAACACCATATATTTT
TRBD1 TRBJ1-4 TRBV19 NA CASSIGTGFATNEKLFF TGTGCCAGTAGTATTGGGACAGGGTTTGCAACTAATGAAAAACTGTTTTTT
NA TRBJ2-1 TRBV28 NA CASRVRLTRRYNEQFF TGTGCCAGCAGGGTAAGACTAACCCGTCGCTACAATGAGCAGTTCTTC
NA TRBJ2-7 TRBV13 NA CASSLAFPPGADYEQYF TGTGCCAGCAGCTTAGCTTTCCCGCCAGGGGCGGACTACGAGCAGTACTTC
TRBD1 TRBJ2-7 TRBV7-9 NA CASSAQGVSYEQYF TGTGCCAGCAGCGCCCAGGGGGTCTCCTACGAGCAGTACTTC
TRBD2 TRBJ2-5 TRBV18 NA CASSPVLAGTPQETQYF TGTGCCAGCTCACCGGTCCTAGCGGGAACCCCGCAAGAGACCCAGTACTTC
TRBD2 TRBJ2-7 TRBV9 NA CASSTGLAGGGKLQYF TGTGCCAGCAGCACGGGACTAGCGGGAGGTGGAAAGTTGCAGTACTTC
TRBD1 TRBJ2-7 TRBV28 few CASTEDRGGEQYF TGTGCCAGCACCGAGGACAGGGGGGGGGAGCAGTACTTC
TRBD2 TRBJ2-1 TRBV6-5 NA CASSTGTSGGNEQFF TGTGCCAGCAGTACTGGGACTAGCGGGGGCAATGAGCAGTTCTTC
TRBD1 TRBJ2-7 TRBV11-3 NA CASSSGTGVSYEQYF TGTGCCAGCAGCTCGGGGACAGGGGTTTCCTACGAGCAGTACTTC
NA TRBJ1-1 TRBV19 NA CASSIDGGPRGAFF TGTGCCAGTAGTATAGATGGGGGCCCAAGGGGAGCTTTCTTT
NA TRBJ1-6 TRBV5-1 NA CASSTSGEGIGPLHF TGCGCCAGCAGCACATCCGGGGAGGGGATAGGACCCCTCCACTTT
TRBD2 TRBJ2-7 TRBV27 NA CASSLSAGVLSYEQYF TGTGCCAGCAGTTTATCGGCGGGAGTACTCTCCTACGAGCAGTACTTC
TRBD2 TRBJ2-1 TRBV2 NA CASSREGYEQFF TGTGCCAGCAGTCGGGAGGGCTATGAGCAGTTCTTC
TRBD1 TRBJ2-4 TRBV6-1 NA CASSAGTVAKNIQYF TGTGCCAGCAGTGCCGGGACAGTAGCCAAAAACATTCAGTACTTC
NA TRBJ1-2 TRBV5-1 few CASSLGQVASDNYGYTF TGCGCCAGCAGCTTGGGACAGGTGGCATCTGATAACTATGGCTACACCTTC
TRBD1 TRBJ1-2 TRBV28 NA CASKRQGSNYGYTF TGTGCCAGCAAAAGACAGGGCTCTAACTATGGCTACACCTTC
NA TRBJ1-2 TRBV27 few CASREHRLNYGYTF TGTGCCAGCAGAGAACATCGCCTTAACTATGGCTACACCTTC
NA TRBJ2-3 TRBV7-9 NA CASFRESTDTQYF TGTGCCAGCTTCCGGGAGAGCACAGATACGCAGTATTTT
NA TRBJ1-2 TRBV6-5 NA CASSYRGAGYTF TGTGCCAGCAGTTACAGGGGTGCTGGCTACACCTTC
NA TRBJ2-3 TRBV9 NA CASSVSLESTDTQYF TGTGCCAGCAGCGTATCATTAGAAAGCACAGATACGCAGTATTTT